What follows are 7 T cell receptor beta chains derived from one specimen sequenced in a study of blood T cell repertoires in COVID-19. The assay was immunoSEQ multiplex PCR, and TCRdb's table has in-frame clones only and misses some. Of tens of thousands of clones in the sample, roughly 68% were seen once. Sequenced: peripheral blood. Receptors originate from a woman older than 75 with acute or convalescent COVID-19.

The chain uses TRBV15 and TRBJ2-1, with D possibly TRBD2 on 7 matching bases. The length of the CDR3 is 17 residues. V gave up 1 base and J gave up 0 bases, with 13 bases separating them. The germline V gene encodes CDR1 LNHNV and CDR2 YYDKDF (reference sequence). The CDR3 loop is CATSRGTAGSSYNEQFF. As DNA, the CDR3 is TGTGCCACCAGCAGAGGGACAGCGGGGAGCTCCTACAATGAGCAGTTCTTC.

The chain carries TRBV2 and TRBJ2-6, with 7 bases that match TRBD1. V lost 2 bases, J lost 2 bases, and 9 bases stayed unmatched. Germline assignment: CDR1 SNHLY and CDR2 FYNNEI. The CDR3 loop spans 18 amino acids. The CDR3 is CASSERGQNLPGANVLTF. CDR3 in DNA: TGTGCCAGCAGTGAAAGGGGACAGAACCTCCCTGGGGCCAACGTCCTGACTTTC.

CDR3 sequence reads: CASRQGAGHDTQYF. CDR3 nucleotide sequence: TGTGCCAGTCGACAGGGGGCGGGGCATGATACGCAGTATTTT. V gene TRBV24-1 combines with J gene TRBJ2-3; 10 bases match TRBD1. V gave up 11 bases and J gave up 6 bases; unmatched junction bases: 10. This CDR3 region has 14 residues. Germline loops: CDR1 KGHDR, CDR2 SFDVKD.

The chain uses TRBV11-2 and TRBJ1-1, with 7 nucleotides matching TRBD1. The V segment lost 1 base and the J segment 10 bases; nucleotides outside the gene matches: 3. Germline CDR1 and CDR2: SGHAT and FQNNGV. The length of the CDR3 is 12 residues. CDR3 region: CASSLAQGGAFF. The CDR3, as DNA: TGTGCCAGCAGCTTAGCCCAGGGGGGAGCTTTCTTT.

The chain joins TRBV9 to TRBJ2-7, with 7 nucleotides matching TRBD1. The germline CDR1 and CDR2 sequences are SGDLS and YYNGEE. The trim removed 3 bases at V and 2 bases at J, leaving 8 bases unmatched. The CDR3 sequence is 15 residues long. The CDR3 protein is CASSGPTTGPYEQYF. The CDR3 nucleotides are TGTGCCAGCAGCGGGCCGACGACAGGGCCCTACGAGCAGTACTTC.

This clone was detected only a few times. The chain employs TRBV4-3 and TRBJ1-3; TRBD1 is a possible D gene (5 bases). Between the trimmed V and J ends, which lost 0 bases and 4 bases, there was a span of 16 bases. The CDR3 runs to 17 residues. Germline V CDR1 and CDR2: LGHNA, YSLEER. CDR3 sequence: CASSQDRVGGRGNTIYF. Here the CDR3 DNA reads TGCGCCAGCAGCCAAGATCGGGTCGGGGGTAGAGGAAACACCATATATTTT.

The V call is TRBV6-5, the J call TRBJ1-2; maybe TRBD1 (5 bases). Germline V gene sequence: CDR1 MNHEY, CDR2 SVGAGI. V lost 2 bases to trimming and J lost 8 bases, with 9 bases between them. The CDR3 is made up of 12 amino acids. The CDR3 sequence: CASSYRGGGYTF. The DNA for the CDR3 is TGTGCCAGCAGTTACAGGGGAGGCGGCTACACCTTC.